The sequence of this T cell receptor (beta chain) was determined in a study of blood T cell repertoires in COVID-19. Overall study: Spain, Italy and the United States supplied samples that represented acute and convalescent COVID-19. Sample material is recorded as cDNA or gDNA derived from T cells, B-cell-depleted T cells, or PBMCs.

In the study's own analysis: Amplification with reference gene primers provided the estimates of nucleated cell counts. Produced via immunoSEQ multiplex PCR; TCRdb's table is partial and in-frame only. D and trimming come from the DNA, and the V and J calls and clone size come from that table. This sample has 250,000 to 300,000 clones; 81% occur once, and the top ten carry 2.5% to 3%. CDR1 and CDR2 from the germline V gene are KGHSH and LQKENI. V lost 3 bases and J 2 bases, leaving 13 bases between the germline ends. This CDR3 contains 15 residues. This receptor was taken from a woman aged 60-75 years with active or convalescent COVID-19. What was sequenced was peripheral blood. The J gene is TRBJ1-2, the V gene TRBV18, with a tentative D call TRBD1 (5 bases). CDR3 loop: CASSPSQGINYGYTF. The CDR3 DNA reads as TGTGCCAGCTCACCTTCCCAGGGAATAAACTATGGCTACACCTTC. The entire variable domain, with the rest obtained from reference TRBV18 and TRBJ1-2, is as follows: NAGVMQNPRHLVRRRGQEARLRCSPMKGHSHVYWYRQLPEEGLKFMVYLQKENIIDESGMPKERFSAEFPKEGPSILRIQQVVRGDSAAYFCASSPSQGINYGYTFGSGTRLTVV.